This T cell receptor beta chain was found in a study of blood T cell repertoires in COVID-19. Study-level information: Sources were T cells, B-cell-depleted T cells, or PBMCs; the material itself was cDNA or gDNA.

In the source study's methods: Estimation of nucleated cell counts was performed using reference gene primer amplification. Libraries were prepared by immunoSEQ multiplex PCR; TCRdb keeps only in-frame clonotypes and omits some of them. The DNA gave D and trimming, while V, J and clone size come from that table. The profile shows 65,000 to 90,000 clones, 65% to 90% of them singletons. V dropped 1 base and J dropped 4; count of bases not matched to a gene: 10. CDR1 is MNHEY and CDR2 is SMNVEV in the germline V gene (reference sequence). The CDR3 sequence is 18 residues long. This receptor was taken from a woman aged 55-70 years with acute or convalescent COVID-19. The sample was peripheral blood. The V and J genes are TRBV27 and TRBJ2-1; 10 bases map to TRBD2. The CDR3 DNA reads TGTGCCAGCAGTTTATTCGCACTAGCGGGGAGTTTTTACAATGAGCAGTTCTTC. Amino acid sequence: CASSLFALAGSFYNEQFF.